The rows below give T cell receptor beta chains drawn from one sample of a study of blood T cell repertoires in COVID-19. Sequenced by immunoSEQ multiplex PCR; TCRdb stores in-frame clones only, minus some. Here the sample spans tens of thousands of clones, over 65% being singletons. The sequenced material came from peripheral blood. The receptors here all came from a man of 80 years or more with acute or convalescent COVID-19. The CDR3 runs from the conserved cysteine through the conserved F or W. The D gene is left open where the match is weak. A row's size may be missing; if present it is once, few, many or a size class.

>TRBV7-2|TRBJ2-5|TRBD1|-
CASSRRQGAETQYF
TGTGCCAGCAGCCGTCGACAGGGGGCCGAGACCCAGTACTTC
>TRBV9|TRBJ2-2|TRBD2|-
CASSVDSGRGGELFF
TGTGCCAGCAGCGTAGATAGCGGGAGGGGCGGGGAGCTGTTTTTT
>TRBV30|TRBJ2-3|-|-
CACSQGQTSTDTQYF
TGTGCCTGTTCACAGGGCCAGACTAGCACAGATACGCAGTATTTT
>TRBV24-1|TRBJ2-5|-|-
CATSDSGGSETQYF
TGTGCCACCAGTGATTCAGGTGGGTCTGAGACCCAGTACTTC
>TRBV5-1|TRBJ2-3|TRBD2|-
CASRSSGGGSDTQYF
TGCGCCAGCAGGTCTAGCGGGGGGGGATCTGATACGCAGTATTTT
>TRBV10-2|TRBJ1-3|TRBD1|-
CASSRGQDGNTIYF
TGCGCCAGCAGTCGGGGACAGGACGGAAACACCATATATTTT
>TRBV19|TRBJ1-5|-|-
CASTTSRQPQHF
TGTGCCAGTACCACCTCGCGGCAGCCCCAGCATTTT
>TRBV2|TRBJ2-7|-|few
CASSGDPSYEQYF
TGTGCCAGCAGTGGAGATCCTTCCTACGAGCAGTACTTC
>TRBV6-5|TRBJ2-2|TRBD2|-
CASSSLAGVTGELFF
TGTGCCAGCAGTTCACTAGCGGGAGTCACCGGGGAGCTGTTTTTT
>TRBV7-2|TRBJ1-5|TRBD1|few
CASSLGYRGVQPQHF
TGTGCCAGCAGCTTAGGTTACAGGGGAGTTCAGCCCCAGCATTTT
>TRBV5-4|TRBJ2-7|TRBD2|-
CASSFRGDEQYF
TGTGCCAGCAGCTTCCGGGGGGACGAGCAGTACTTC
>TRBV5-1|TRBJ2-5|-|-
CASSLQQETQYF
TGCGCCAGCAGCTTGCAGCAAGAGACCCAGTACTTC
>TRBV7-2|TRBJ1-4|TRBD1|-
CASSFRQGTTNEKLFF
TGTGCCAGCAGCTTCCGACAGGGAACAACTAATGAAAAACTGTTTTTT
>TRBV7-2|TRBJ2-1|TRBD2|-
CASSVTGTRVDEQFF
TGTGCCAGCAGCGTTACCGGGACTAGGGTCGATGAGCAGTTCTTC
>TRBV5-6|TRBJ2-1|TRBD1|-
CASSSTGVRGEQFF
TGTGCCAGCAGCTCGACAGGGGTAAGGGGTGAGCAGTTCTTC
>TRBV4-2|TRBJ2-1|-|-
CASSQEEELYNEQFF
TGTGCCAGCAGCCAAGAGGAGGAACTCTACAATGAGCAGTTCTTC
>TRBV19|TRBJ2-6|TRBD1|once
CASSRGQGQAGANVLTF
TGTGCCAGTAGTAGAGGACAGGGCCAGGCTGGGGCCAACGTCCTGACTTTC
>TRBV4-2|TRBJ2-3|TRBD2|-
CASSETSGGTDTQYF
TGTGCCAGCAGCGAGACTAGCGGGGGCACAGATACGCAGTATTTT
>TRBV7-9|TRBJ2-5|TRBD1|-
CASSPPVGGRGTQYF
TGTGCCAGCAGCCCCCCGGTAGGGGGCCGTGGGACCCAGTACTTC
>TRBV7-8|TRBJ2-1|-|-
CASSQTPEQFF
TGTGCCAGCAGCCAAACTCCTGAGCAGTTCTTC
>TRBV5-5|TRBJ2-7|TRBD1|few
CASSRQGTYEQYF
TGTGCCAGCAGCCGACAGGGAACCTACGAGCAGTACTTC
>TRBV6-5|TRBJ2-7|TRBD2|-
CASSYVREGRREQYF
TGTGCCAGCAGTTATGTGAGGGAGGGCCGTCGAGAGCAGTACTTC
>TRBV14|TRBJ2-2|-|-
CASSLFTGELFF
TGTGCCAGCAGCCTCTTCACCGGGGAGCTGTTTTTT
>TRBV18|TRBJ2-7|-|-
CASSPRGLGEQYF
TGTGCCAGCTCACCACGGGGGCTGGGCGAGCAGTACTTC
>TRBV6-5|TRBJ2-1|TRBD2|-
CASSRDWAGGNEQFF
TGTGCCAGCAGTCGCGACTGGGCGGGAGGCAATGAGCAGTTCTTC
>TRBV28|TRBJ1-3|-|-
CASSSSNSGNTIYF
TGTGCCAGCAGTTCATCCAACTCTGGAAACACCATATATTTT
>TRBV11-2|TRBJ2-3|TRBD1|-
CASSGGTGGDTQYF
TGTGCCAGCAGCGGAGGGACAGGGGGAGATACGCAGTATTTT
>TRBV24-1|TRBJ1-1|TRBD1|few
CATVTGDLENTEAFF
TGTGCCACGGTGACAGGGGACCTTGAAAACACTGAAGCTTTCTTT
>TRBV7-9|TRBJ1-3|-|-
CASSLEARWRNTIYF
TGTGCCAGCAGCTTAGAGGCCCGGTGGCGGAACACCATATATTTT
>TRBV30|TRBJ2-2|TRBD2|-
CAWRVGLNTGELFF
TGTGCCTGGAGGGTGGGACTAAACACCGGGGAGCTGTTTTTT
>TRBV3-1/TRBV3-2|TRBJ1-1|-|-
CASRKGSGNMNTEAFF
TGTGCCAGCAGAAAGGGTAGCGGGAACATGAACACTGAAGCTTTCTTT
>TRBV30|TRBJ1-4|TRBD1|-
CACRGQHNEKLFF
TGTGCCTGCAGGGGGCAGCATAATGAAAAACTGTTTTTT
>TRBV11-2|TRBJ2-3|-|-
CASSVGQSRSTDTQYF
TGTGCCAGCAGCGTTGGGCAGAGCCGGAGCACAGATACGCAGTATTTT
>TRBV7-2|TRBJ2-1|-|-
CASSLGGRVEQFF
TGTGCCAGCAGCTTAGGCGGGCGGGTTGAGCAGTTCTTC
>TRBV6-1|TRBJ1-2|-|-
CASSETLGRGNGYTF
TGTGCCAGCAGTGAAACCCTTGGCAGGGGCAATGGCTACACCTTC
>TRBV7-9|TRBJ2-5|-|once
CASSWMGGAPKTQYF
TGTGCCAGCAGCTGGATGGGGGGAGCTCCGAAGACCCAGTACTTC
>TRBV4-1|TRBJ1-5|-|-
CASSRKGGVEEPQHF
TGCGCCAGCAGCCGAAAGGGAGGGGTCGAGGAGCCCCAGCATTTT
>TRBV15|TRBJ2-1|TRBD2|-
CATSRDSSYGRAGNEQFF
TGTGCCACCAGCAGAGATTCTTCCTACGGGAGGGCCGGGAATGAGCAGTTCTTC
>TRBV20-1|TRBJ1-2|-|-
CSMDRTSGYTF
TGCAGTATGGACAGAACGAGTGGCTACACCTTC
>TRBV6-5|TRBJ2-4|-|-
CASRASSNIQYF
TGTGCCAGCAGGGCCTCCTCAAACATTCAGTACTTC
>TRBV29-1|TRBJ1-5|-|-
CSVATGFDQPQHF
TGCAGCGTGGCCACAGGGTTTGATCAGCCCCAGCATTTT
>TRBV7-3|TRBJ2-1|TRBD2|-
CASSRQTSGRGNEQFF
TGTGCCAGCAGCCGACAGACTAGCGGGAGAGGCAATGAGCAGTTCTTC
>TRBV18|TRBJ2-7|-|-
CASSPNRVYEQYF
TGTGCCAGCTCACCAAACAGGGTCTACGAGCAGTACTTC
>TRBV28|TRBJ2-6|-|-
CASSLTSVGRANVLTF
TGTGCCAGCAGTTTAACTTCCGTTGGTAGGGCCAACGTCCTGACTTTC
>TRBV7-2|TRBJ2-4|TRBD2|-
CASSLAGGIQYF
TGTGCCAGCAGCCTAGCGGGGGGCATTCAGTACTTC
>TRBV19|TRBJ2-6|-|-
CASRGRNSGANVLTF
TGTGCCAGTAGGGGGCGGAACTCTGGGGCCAACGTCCTGACTTTC
>TRBV9|TRBJ2-1|TRBD2|-
CASSALAGGGNEQFF
TGTGCCAGCAGCGCCCTAGCGGGAGGGGGCAATGAGCAGTTCTTC
>TRBV25-1|TRBJ1-2|-|few
CASSERDGRVYGYTF
TGTGCCAGCAGTGAAAGGGACGGGAGAGTCTATGGCTACACCTTC
>TRBV6-5|TRBJ2-7|-|-
CASMNRVTYEQYF
TGTGCCAGCATGAACAGGGTGACCTACGAGCAGTACTTC
>TRBV24-1|TRBJ2-7|TRBD1|-
CATSESGQVIGQYF
TGTGCCACCAGTGAGTCGGGACAGGTCATCGGGCAGTACTTC
>TRBV19|TRBJ2-7|TRBD2|-
CASSPSGNSYEQYF
TGTGCCAGTAGTCCTAGCGGGAACTCCTACGAGCAGTACTTC
>TRBV5-4|TRBJ2-6|-|many
CASSLSGTGANVLTF
TGTGCCAGCAGTCTTTCAGGTACTGGGGCCAACGTCCTGACTTTC
>TRBV15|TRBJ1-2|-|-
CATSRATGRYGYTF
TGTGCCACCAGCAGAGCTACAGGGCGCTATGGCTACACCTTC
>TRBV5-1|TRBJ2-3|-|once
CASSSGDSTDTQYF
TGCGCCAGCAGTAGCGGAGATAGCACAGATACGCAGTATTTT
>TRBV21-1|TRBJ1-1|-|-
CASSKGAYIFF
TGTGCCAGCAGCAAAGGGGCTTATATTTTCTTT